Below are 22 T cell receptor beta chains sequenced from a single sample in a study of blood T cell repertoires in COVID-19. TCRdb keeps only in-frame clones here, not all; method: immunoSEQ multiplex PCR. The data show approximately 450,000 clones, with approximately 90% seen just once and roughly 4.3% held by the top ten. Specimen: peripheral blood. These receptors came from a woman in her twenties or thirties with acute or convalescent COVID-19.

CDR3: CASSIRGSAHSGNTIYF. The CDR3 nucleotides read TGTGCCAGCAGCATAAGGGGCTCAGCCCACTCTGGAAACACCATATATTTT. The chain recombines TRBV11-2 with TRBJ1-3; TRBD1 might be the D (5 bases). The CDR3 loop spans 17 amino acids. Trimming pared 5 bases from V and 0 bases from J, leaving 17 bases between. Per the germline V gene, CDR1 is SGHAT and CDR2 is FQNNGV.

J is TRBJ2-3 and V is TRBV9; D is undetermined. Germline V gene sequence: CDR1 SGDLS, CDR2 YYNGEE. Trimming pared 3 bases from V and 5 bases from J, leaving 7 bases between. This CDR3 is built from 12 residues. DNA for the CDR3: TGTGCCAGCAGCGCCGGCGGAGATACGCAGTATTTT. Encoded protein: CASSAGGDTQYF.

The DNA for the CDR3 is TGTGCCTGGAGTGTCCGTGGACTGCCGCCCTACGAGCAGTACTTC. This codes for CAWSVRGLPPYEQYF. The chain combines TRBV30 with TRBJ2-7; D may be TRBD2 (5 bases). From germline, CDR1 is GTSNPN and CDR2 SVGIG (reference sequence). Trimming shortened V by 0 bases and J by 2 bases, and 14 bases separated the two germline ends. The CDR3 sequence is 15 residues long.

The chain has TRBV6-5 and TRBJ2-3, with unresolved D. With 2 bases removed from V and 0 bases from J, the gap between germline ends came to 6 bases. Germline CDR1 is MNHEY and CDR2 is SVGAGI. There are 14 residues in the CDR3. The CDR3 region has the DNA TGTGCCAGCAGTTACGGGCAGAGCACAGATACGCAGTATTTT. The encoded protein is CASSYGQSTDTQYF.

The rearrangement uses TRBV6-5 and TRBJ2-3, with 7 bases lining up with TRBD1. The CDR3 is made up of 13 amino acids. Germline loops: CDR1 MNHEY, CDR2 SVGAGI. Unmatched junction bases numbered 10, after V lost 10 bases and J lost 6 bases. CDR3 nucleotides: TGTGCCACCAACAGGGGAAAGGGGGATACGCAGTATTTT. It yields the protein CATNRGKGDTQYF.

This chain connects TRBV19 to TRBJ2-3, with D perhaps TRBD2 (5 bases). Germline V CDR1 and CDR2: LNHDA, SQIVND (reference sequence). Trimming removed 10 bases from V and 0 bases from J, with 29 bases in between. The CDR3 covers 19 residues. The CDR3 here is CATRALRALGTPSTDTQYF. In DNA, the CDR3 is TGTGCCACCCGCGCGCTGAGGGCGTTAGGAACACCTAGCACAGATACGCAGTATTTT.

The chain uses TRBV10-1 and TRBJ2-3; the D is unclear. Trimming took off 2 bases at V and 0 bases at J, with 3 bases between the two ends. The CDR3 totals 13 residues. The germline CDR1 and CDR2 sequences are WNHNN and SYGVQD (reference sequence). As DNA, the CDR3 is TGCGCCAGCAGTGAGCCTAGCACAGATACGCAGTATTTT. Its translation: CASSEPSTDTQYF.

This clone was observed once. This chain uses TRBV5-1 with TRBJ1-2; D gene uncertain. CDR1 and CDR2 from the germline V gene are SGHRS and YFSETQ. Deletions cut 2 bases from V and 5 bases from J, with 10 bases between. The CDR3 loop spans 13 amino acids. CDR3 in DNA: TGCGCCAGCAGCTTTTTGGCAGATTATGGCTACACCTTC. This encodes CASSFLADYGYTF.

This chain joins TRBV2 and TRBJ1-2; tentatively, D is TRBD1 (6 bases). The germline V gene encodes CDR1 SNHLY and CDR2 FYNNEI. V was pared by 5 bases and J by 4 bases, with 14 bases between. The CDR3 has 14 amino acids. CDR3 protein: CASSQGGGSYGYTF. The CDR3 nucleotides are TGTGCCAGCAGTCAAGGGGGGGGCAGCTATGGCTACACCTTC. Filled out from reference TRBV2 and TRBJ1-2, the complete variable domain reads EPEVTQTPSHQVTQMGQEVILRCVPISNHLYFYWYRQILGQKVEFLVSFYNNEISEKSEIFDDQFSVERPDGSNFTLKIRSTKLEDSAMYFCASSQGGGSYGYTFGSGTRLTVV.

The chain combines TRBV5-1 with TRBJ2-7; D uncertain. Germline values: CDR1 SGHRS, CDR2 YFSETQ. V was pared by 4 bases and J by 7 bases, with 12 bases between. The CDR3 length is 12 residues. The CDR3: CASSGNQLEQYF. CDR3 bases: TGCGCCAGCAGCGGTAACCAGTTGGAGCAGTACTTC. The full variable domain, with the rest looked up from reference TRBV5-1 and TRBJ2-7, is KAGVTQTPRYLIKTRGQQVTLSCSPISGHRSVSWYQQTPGQGLQFLFEYFSETQRNKGNFPGRFSGRQFSNSRSEMNVSTLELGDSALYLCASSGNQLEQYFGPGTRLTVT.

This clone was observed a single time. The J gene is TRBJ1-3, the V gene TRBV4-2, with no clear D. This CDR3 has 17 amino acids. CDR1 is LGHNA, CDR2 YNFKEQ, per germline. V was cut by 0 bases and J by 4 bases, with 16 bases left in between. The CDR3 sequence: CASSQEVPGLSGNTIYF. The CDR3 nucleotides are TGTGCCAGCAGCCAAGAGGTACCCGGGTTATCCGGAAACACCATATATTTT.

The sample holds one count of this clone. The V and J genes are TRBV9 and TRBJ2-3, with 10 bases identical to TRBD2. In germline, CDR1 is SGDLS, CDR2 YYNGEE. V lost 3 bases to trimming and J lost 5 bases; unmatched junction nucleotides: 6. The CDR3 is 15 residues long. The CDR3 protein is CASSASGGAEDTQYF. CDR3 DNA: TGTGCCAGCAGCGCGAGCGGGGGGGCCGAAGATACGCAGTATTTT. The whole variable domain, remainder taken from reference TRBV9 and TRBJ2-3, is DSGVTQTPKHLITATGQRVTLRCSPRSGDLSVYWYQQSLDQGLQFLIQYYNGEERAKGNILERFSAQQFPDLHSELNLSSLELGDSALYFCASSASGGAEDTQYFGPGTRLTVL.

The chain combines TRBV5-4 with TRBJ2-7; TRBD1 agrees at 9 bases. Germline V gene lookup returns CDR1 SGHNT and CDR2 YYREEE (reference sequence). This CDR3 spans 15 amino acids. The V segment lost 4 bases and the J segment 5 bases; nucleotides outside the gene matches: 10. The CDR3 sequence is CASSIRDRETHEQYF. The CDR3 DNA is TGTGCCAGCAGCATCCGGGACAGGGAAACCCACGAGCAGTACTTC.

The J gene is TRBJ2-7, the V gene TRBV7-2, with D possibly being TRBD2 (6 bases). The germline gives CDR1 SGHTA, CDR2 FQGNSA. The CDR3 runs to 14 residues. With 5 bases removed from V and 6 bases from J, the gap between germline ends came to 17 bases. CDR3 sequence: CASSLLASGGEQYF. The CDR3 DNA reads TGTGCCAGCAGCCTCCTGGCCTCCGGGGGCGAGCAGTACTTC.

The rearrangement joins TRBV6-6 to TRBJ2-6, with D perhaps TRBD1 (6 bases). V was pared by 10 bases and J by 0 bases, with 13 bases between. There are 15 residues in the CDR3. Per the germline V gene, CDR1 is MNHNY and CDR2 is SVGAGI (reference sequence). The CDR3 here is CATRDTRSGANVLTF. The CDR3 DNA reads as TGTGCCACCCGGGACACTCGCTCTGGGGCCAACGTCCTGACTTTC.

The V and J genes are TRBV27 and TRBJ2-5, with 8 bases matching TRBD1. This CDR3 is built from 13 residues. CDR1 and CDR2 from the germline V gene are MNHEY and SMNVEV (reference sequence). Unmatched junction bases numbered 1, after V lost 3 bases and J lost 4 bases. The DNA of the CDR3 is TGTGCCAGCAGTTTGCAGGGGGCAGAGACCCAGTACTTC. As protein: CASSLQGAETQYF.

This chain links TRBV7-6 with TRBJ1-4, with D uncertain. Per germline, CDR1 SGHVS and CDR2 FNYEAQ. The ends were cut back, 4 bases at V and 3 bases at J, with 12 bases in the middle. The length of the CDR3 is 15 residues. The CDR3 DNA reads TGTGCCAGCAGCTCCTCTTCCGCGCCTAATGAAAAACTGTTTTTT. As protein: CASSSSSAPNEKLFF. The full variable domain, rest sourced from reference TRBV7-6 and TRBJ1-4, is GAGVSQSPRYKVTKRGQDVALRCDPISGHVSLYWYRQALGQGPEFLTYFNYEAQQDKSGLPNDRFSAERPEGSISTLTIQRTEQRDSAMYRCASSSSSAPNEKLFFGSGTQLSVL.

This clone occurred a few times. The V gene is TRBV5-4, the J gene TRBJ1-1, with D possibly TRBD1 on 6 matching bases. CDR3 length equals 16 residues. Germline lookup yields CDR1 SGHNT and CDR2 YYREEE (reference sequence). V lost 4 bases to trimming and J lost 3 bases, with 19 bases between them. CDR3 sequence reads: CASSLDVGQPYTEAFF. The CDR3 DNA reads TGTGCCAGCAGCCTTGACGTTGGACAGCCTTACACTGAAGCTTTCTTT.

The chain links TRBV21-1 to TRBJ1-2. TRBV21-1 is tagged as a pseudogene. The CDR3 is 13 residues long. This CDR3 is CASSKGGAGGYTF. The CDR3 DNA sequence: TGTGCCAGCAGCAAAGGAGGTGCGGGCGGCTACACCTTC.

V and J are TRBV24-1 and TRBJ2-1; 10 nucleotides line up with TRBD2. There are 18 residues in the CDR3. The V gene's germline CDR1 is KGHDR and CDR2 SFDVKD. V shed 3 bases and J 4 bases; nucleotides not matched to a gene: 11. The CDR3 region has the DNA TGTGCCACCAGTGATCCGACGTTTAGCGGGGGGAGGTACAATGAGCAGTTCTTC. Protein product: CATSDPTFSGGRYNEQFF.

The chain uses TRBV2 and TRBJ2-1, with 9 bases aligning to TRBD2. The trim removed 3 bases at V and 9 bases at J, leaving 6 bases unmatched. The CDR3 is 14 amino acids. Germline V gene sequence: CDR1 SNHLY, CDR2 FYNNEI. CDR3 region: CASSERRGGSEQFF. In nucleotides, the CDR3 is TGTGCCAGCAGTGAGAGGCGGGGGGGCAGTGAGCAGTTCTTC.

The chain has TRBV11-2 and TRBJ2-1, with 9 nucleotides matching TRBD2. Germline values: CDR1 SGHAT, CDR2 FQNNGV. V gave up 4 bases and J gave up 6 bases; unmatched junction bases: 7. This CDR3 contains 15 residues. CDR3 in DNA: TGTGCCAGCAGCTCCTTTTCGGGACTAGCCAATGAGCAGTTCTTC. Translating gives CASSSFSGLANEQFF.